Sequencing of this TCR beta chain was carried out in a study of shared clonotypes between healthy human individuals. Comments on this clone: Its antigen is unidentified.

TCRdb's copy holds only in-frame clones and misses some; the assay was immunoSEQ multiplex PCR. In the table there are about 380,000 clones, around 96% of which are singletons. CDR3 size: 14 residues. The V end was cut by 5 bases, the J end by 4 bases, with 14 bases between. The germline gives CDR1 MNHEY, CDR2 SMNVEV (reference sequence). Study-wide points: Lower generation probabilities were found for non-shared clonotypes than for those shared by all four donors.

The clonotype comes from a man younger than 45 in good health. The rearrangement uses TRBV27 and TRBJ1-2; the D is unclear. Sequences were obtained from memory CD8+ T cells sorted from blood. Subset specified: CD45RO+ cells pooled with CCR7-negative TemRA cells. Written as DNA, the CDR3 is TGTGCCAGCAGTACCGCAGAGAGGGTCTATGGCTACACCTTC. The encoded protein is CASSTAERVYGYTF.